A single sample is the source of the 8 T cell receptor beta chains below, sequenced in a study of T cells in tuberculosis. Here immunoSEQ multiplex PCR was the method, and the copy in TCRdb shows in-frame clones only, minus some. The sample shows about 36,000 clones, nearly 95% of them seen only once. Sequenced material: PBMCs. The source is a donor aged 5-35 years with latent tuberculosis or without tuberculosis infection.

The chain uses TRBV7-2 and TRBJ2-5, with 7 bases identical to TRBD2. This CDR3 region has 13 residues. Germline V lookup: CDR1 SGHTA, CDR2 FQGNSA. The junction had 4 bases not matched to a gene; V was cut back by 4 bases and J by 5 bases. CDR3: CASSSGRVETQYF. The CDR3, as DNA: TGTGCCAGCAGCTCTGGGAGGGTGGAGACCCAGTACTTC.

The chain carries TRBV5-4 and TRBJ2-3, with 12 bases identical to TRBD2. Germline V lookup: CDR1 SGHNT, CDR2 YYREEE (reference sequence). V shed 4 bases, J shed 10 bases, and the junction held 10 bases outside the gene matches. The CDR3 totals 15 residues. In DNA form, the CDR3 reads TGTGCCAGCAGCCCCCCCCTAGCGGGGGGGCCTCCGCAGTATTTT. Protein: CASSPPLAGGPPQYF.

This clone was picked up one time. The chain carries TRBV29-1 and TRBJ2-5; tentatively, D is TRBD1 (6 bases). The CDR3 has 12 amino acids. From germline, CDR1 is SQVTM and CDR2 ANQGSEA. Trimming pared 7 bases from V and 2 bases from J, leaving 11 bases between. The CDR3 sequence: CSADSTQETQYF. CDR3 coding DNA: TGCAGCGCGGACAGTACACAAGAGACCCAGTACTTC.

DNA for the CDR3: TGTGCCTGGACTCGGGACAGAGGGGGTGAAAAACTGTTTTTT. Translating it yields CAWTRDRGGEKLFF. The rearrangement joins TRBV30 to TRBJ1-4, with 7 bases lining up with TRBD1. From germline, CDR1 is GTSNPN and CDR2 SVGIG (reference sequence). This CDR3 contains 14 residues. J gave up 7 bases and V 4 bases, and 9 bases lay outside the gene matches.

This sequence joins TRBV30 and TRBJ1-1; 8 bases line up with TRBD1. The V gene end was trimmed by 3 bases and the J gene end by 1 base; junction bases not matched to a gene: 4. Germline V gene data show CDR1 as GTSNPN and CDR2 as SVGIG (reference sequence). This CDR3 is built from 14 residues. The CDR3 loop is CAWRMGQANTEAFF. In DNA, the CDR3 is TGTGCCTGGAGAATGGGACAGGCGAACACTGAAGCTTTCTTT.

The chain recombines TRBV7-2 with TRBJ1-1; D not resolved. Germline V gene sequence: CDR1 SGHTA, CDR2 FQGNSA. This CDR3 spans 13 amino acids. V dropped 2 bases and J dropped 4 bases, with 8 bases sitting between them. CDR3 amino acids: CASSLTGATEAFF. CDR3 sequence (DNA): TGTGCCAGCAGCTTAACGGGTGCCACTGAAGCTTTCTTT.

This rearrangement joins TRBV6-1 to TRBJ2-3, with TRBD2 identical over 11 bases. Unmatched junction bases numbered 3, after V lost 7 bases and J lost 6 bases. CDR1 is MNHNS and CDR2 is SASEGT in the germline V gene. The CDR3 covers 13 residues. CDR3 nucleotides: TGTGCCAGCATAGCGGGGGGGCCGGATACGCAGTATTTT. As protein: CASIAGGPDTQYF.

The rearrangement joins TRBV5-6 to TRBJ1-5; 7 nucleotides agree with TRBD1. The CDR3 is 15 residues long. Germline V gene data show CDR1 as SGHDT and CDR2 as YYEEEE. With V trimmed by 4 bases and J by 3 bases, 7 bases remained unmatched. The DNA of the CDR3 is TGTGCCAGCAGCGGGATGGGACAGCTCAATCAGCCCCAGCATTTT. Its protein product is CASSGMGQLNQPQHF.